The text below deals with one T cell receptor beta chain. No antigen is known for it. The V end was cut by 0 bases, the J end by 4 bases, with 11 bases between. This CDR3 has 14 residues. Germline V gives CDR1 SGDLS, CDR2 YYNGEE. Sequencing was performed with immunoSEQ multiplex PCR; in TCRdb, only in-frame clones are kept and a portion is missing. The sample contains just under 40,000 clones, roughly 90% of which appear only once. Between 1 and 8 samples, pretreatment and on-treatment, were given by each patient. These data come from a study of PD-L1 blockade in urothelial cancer. Study context: Analysis of the blood was performed 3 weeks (second dose) and 6 weeks after treatment start.

Overall study findings and caveats: Below-median TCR clonality that was measured in pretreatment blood predicted better survival.

This TCR derives from a man aged 60-69 years with urothelial cancer. Specimen: PBMCs, collected around atezolizumab (anti-PD-L1) treatment. The chain combines TRBV9 with TRBJ2-7; perhaps TRBD2 as D (6 bases). The CDR3 region has the DNA TGTGCCAGCAGCGTAGAACCGGGACTTTACGAGCAGTACTTC. Protein sequence: CASSVEPGLYEQYF.